These T cell receptor beta chains were read from a single sample in a study of spatial heterogeneity in lung cancer. Via MiXCR, TCRdb re-called the 5' RACE reads, giving one row per CDR3 protein. This sample has more than 9,000 distinct CDR3 sequences, with around 9.4% found just once. This specimen was PBMCs, taken at surgery. These receptors all stem from a male donor with early-stage non-small cell lung cancer. Each CDR3 is given with its conserved first and last residue. D genes are given only for firm matches. Clone size is not always given. Where it is, it says once, few, many or a class for expanded clones.

TRBD2	TRBV14	medium-sized	TRBJ2-3	17	TGTGCCAGCAGCCCGCGACTAGCGGGGGTCGGCACAGATACGCAGTATTTT	CASSPRLAGVGTDTQYF
.	TRBV29-1	few	TRBJ2-7	13	TGCAGCGTTGAAGTCGGGGTCGGCTACGAGCAGTACTTC	CSVEVGVGYEQYF
TRBD1	TRBV7-8	few	TRBJ2-7	13	TGTGCCAGCAGCTTGGGGGACAGGGGCGAGCAGTACTTC	CASSLGDRGEQYF
.	TRBV7-9	once	TRBJ2-3	14	TGTGCCAGCAGCCGGGGGGCCGGTACAGATACGCAGTATTTT	CASSRGAGTDTQYF
.	TRBV13	many	TRBJ2-2	17	TGTGCCAGCAGCCAAGGGCGGGTGAATAGGGATACCGGGGAGCTGTTTTTT	CASSQGRVNRDTGELFF
.	TRBV11-2	many	TRBJ2-5	13	TGTGCCAGCAGCTTCGGAGGGGGCGAGACCCAGTACTTC	CASSFGGGETQYF
.	TRBV11-2	medium-sized	TRBJ1-4	16	TGTGCCAGCAGCTCACTTTCCGGCCAGACTAATGAAAAACTGTTTTTT	CASSSLSGQTNEKLFF
.	TRBV12-3/TRBV12-4	many	TRBJ1-5	12	TGTGCCAGCAGTTTTGGGGCCCAGCCCCAGCATTTT	CASSFGAQPQHF
TRBD2	TRBV6-1	.	TRBJ2-3	16	TGTGCCAGCAGTGGGGGGAGGGATCCTAGCACAGATACGCAGTATTTT	CASSGGRDPSTDTQYF
.	TRBV19	many	TRBJ2-2	15	TGTGCCAGTAGTATCAGCTCCGCGAACACCGGGGAGCTGTTTTTT	CASSISSANTGELFF
.	TRBV15	many	TRBJ1-2	14	TGTGCCACCAGCAGGTCATCGGGACTCTATGGCTACACCTTC	CATSRSSGLYGYTF
.	TRBV23-1	.	TRBJ2-7	12	TGCGCCAGCAGAAGGAACTCCTACGAGCAGTACTTC	CASRRNSYEQYF
.	TRBV28	medium-sized	TRBJ1-2	13	TGTGCCAGCAGTTTGTCAGGGGTGGATGGCTACACCTTC	CASSLSGVDGYTF
TRBD1	TRBV5-5	.	TRBJ1-1	12	TGTGCCAGCAGCCTGACAGGGACTGAAGCTTTCTTT	CASSLTGTEAFF
.	TRBV3-1	many	TRBJ2-7	12	TGTGCCAGCAGCCGCACCAAGAGGGAGCAGTACTTC	CASSRTKREQYF
.	TRBV7-9	medium-sized	TRBJ2-1	15	TGTGCCAGCAGGGCCGCTTCGAGCTCCTACAATGAGCAGTTCTTC	CASRAASSSYNEQFF
.	TRBV6-5	many	TRBJ1-2	13	TGTGCCAGCAGTCCGGGGTTAAGGGACGGCTACACCTTC	CASSPGLRDGYTF
TRBD2	TRBV13	many	TRBJ2-7	15	TGTGCCAGCAGCTCCGGACTAGCGGGAGTGAACGAGCAGTACTTC	CASSSGLAGVNEQYF
TRBD2	TRBV19	many	TRBJ2-7	14	TGTGCCAGTAGTATCGAGGGACTAGCTTACGAGCAGTACTTC	CASSIEGLAYEQYF
TRBD2	TRBV20-1	many	TRBJ2-3	14	TGCTCGCAGACGGCTAGCGGGGTGGCAGATACGCAGTATTTT	CSQTASGVADTQYF
.	TRBV7-9	many	TRBJ1-5	12	TGTGCCAGCAGCCAACGGGGTCAGCCCCAGCATTTT	CASSQRGQPQHF
TRBD1	TRBV12-3/TRBV12-4	many	TRBJ1-2	15	TGTGCCAGCAGAGAAACCGGGACAGGGGTTTATGGCTACACCTTC	CASRETGTGVYGYTF
TRBD1	TRBV9	many	TRBJ1-4	15	TGTGCCAGCAGCCCCAGAAGGGGGCAGACTGAAAAACTGTTTTTT	CASSPRRGQTEKLFF
.	TRBV29-1	many	TRBJ2-3	12	TGCAGCGCCACCCTAGTTGCAGATACGCAGTATTTT	CSATLVADTQYF
TRBD1	TRBV23-1	.	TRBJ2-7	14	TGCGCCAGCCCGCGGGGGACAGGGGAGTACGAGCAGTACTTC	CASPRGTGEYEQYF
.	TRBV4-3	many	TRBJ2-1	15	TGCGCCAGCAGCCTAGACGCGAGCTCCTACAATGAGCAGTTCTTC	CASSLDASSYNEQFF
TRBD1	TRBV6-5	medium-sized	TRBJ2-3	14	TGTGCCAGCAGTTACGGACAGGGTACAGATACGCAGTATTTT	CASSYGQGTDTQYF
TRBD1	TRBV6-6	many	TRBJ2-7	15	TGTGCCAGCAGTTACAGAACAGGGGGTACGGGCGAGCAGTACTTC	CASSYRTGGTGEQYF
TRBD2	TRBV6-5	medium-sized	TRBJ2-1	15	TGTGCCAGCAGTTACGAGGGACTAGCGGGGTCTCGGCAGTTCTTC	CASSYEGLAGSRQFF
.	TRBV2	medium-sized	TRBJ1-2	13	TGTGCCACCAAGGGCATCGGGAACTATGGCTACACCTTC	CATKGIGNYGYTF
TRBD2	TRBV9	many	TRBJ2-7	17	TGTGCCAGCAGCGTAGACGAACTAGCGGGGAACTCCTACGAGCAGTACTTC	CASSVDELAGNSYEQYF
TRBD1	TRBV25-1	many	TRBJ2-2	14	TGTGCCAGCAGGACGACAGGGTCTGGCGGGGAGCTGTTTTTT	CASRTTGSGGELFF
TRBD1	TRBV6-6	few	TRBJ2-7	15	TGTGCCAGCAGTACCACAGGGGGAAGCTCCTACGAGCAGTACTTC	CASSTTGGSSYEQYF
TRBD1	TRBV29-1	.	TRBJ2-1	15	TGCAGCGTTGGAGTAACCGGGACAGGGGACAATGAGCAGTTCTTC	CSVGVTGTGDNEQFF
.	TRBV28	many	TRBJ2-7	15	TGTGCCAGCAGGTCCCGGGACACCCGTGCCCACGAGCAGTACTTC	CASRSRDTRAHEQYF
.	TRBV30	many	TRBJ2-2	14	TGTGCCTGGAGTAAGAGGGGGAGAACCGGGGAGCTGTTTTTT	CAWSKRGRTGELFF
TRBD2	TRBV27	many	TRBJ2-5	14	TGTGCCAGCACTCGGGGGGGGCTGACAAAGACCCAGTACTTC	CASTRGGLTKTQYF
.	TRBV5-6	few	TRBJ2-3	15	TGTGCCAGCAGCTTGGCTTGGATTGGTGCAGATACGCAGTATTTT	CASSLAWIGADTQYF
TRBD1	TRBV7-9	many	TRBJ1-2	11	TGTGCCAGCAGCCTGGGACAGACCTACACCTTC	CASSLGQTYTF
.	TRBV7-9	many	TRBJ1-2	15	TGTGCCAGCAGCTTAGATGGTTCGATTAACTATGGCTACACCTTC	CASSLDGSINYGYTF
TRBD2	TRBV6-5	few	TRBJ2-1	18	TGTGCCAGCAGTTACTCTAGGACTAGTCTGAGCTCCTACAATGAGCAGTTCTTC	CASSYSRTSLSSYNEQFF
.	TRBV9	many	TRBJ2-7	13	TGTGCCAGCAGCGTCGGTGGGCCTAACGAGCAGTACTTC	CASSVGGPNEQYF
.	TRBV12-3/TRBV12-4	many	TRBJ2-5	21	TGTGCCAGCAGTTTACGCCTAGGAGGGGGGGCTTTGGACTTGAGACAAGAGACCCAGTACTTC	CASSLRLGGGALDLRQETQYF
TRBD1	TRBV5-1	many	TRBJ2-7	15	TGCGCCAGCAGCTACACAGGGGGGAGCTCCTACGAGCAGTACTTC	CASSYTGGSSYEQYF
.	TRBV3-1	many	TRBJ1-1	14	TGTGCCAGCAGCCAAGCCTGGAAGGGCACTGAAGCTTTCTTT	CASSQAWKGTEAFF
.	TRBV7-9	few	TRBJ1-1	15	TGTGCCAGCAGCTTAGAGCCGGGGGGCCAAACTGAAGCTTTCTTT	CASSLEPGGQTEAFF
.	TRBV20-1	many	TRBJ2-2	16	TGCAGTGCTAGATACAGCCTGAACTTGAACACCGGGGAGCTGTTTTTT	CSARYSLNLNTGELFF
.	TRBV6-6	many	TRBJ2-3	12	TGTGCCAGCTCAGGGGTAGCCGATACGCAGTATTTT	CASSGVADTQYF
TRBD1	TRBV19	many	TRBJ2-2	17	TGTGCCAGTAGTATAGCCCCAGGGGGCGCTTACACCGGGGAGCTGTTTTTT	CASSIAPGGAYTGELFF
.	TRBV2	many	TRBJ2-7	12	TGTGCCAGCGGGGGGACCTCGTACGAGCAGTACTTC	CASGGTSYEQYF
.	TRBV10-2	.	TRBJ2-3	12	TGCGCCACCATAAAAGGCACAGATACGCTGTATTTT	CATIKGTDTLYF
.	TRBV7-9	few	TRBJ2-5	16	TGTGCCAGCAGCTTAGCGCGGTTCGACCGCGAAGAGACCCAGTACTTC	CASSLARFDREETQYF
TRBD2	TRBV7-2	many	TRBJ2-1	16	TGTGCCAGCACCATCGATAGCGGGGGCCGGGTCAATGAGCAGTTCTTC	CASTIDSGGRVNEQFF
.	TRBV27	many	TRBJ1-4	15	TGTGCCAGCAGTTCGATCAGAGCCCTCAATGAAAAACTGTTTTTT	CASSSIRALNEKLFF
.	TRBV5-1	many	TRBJ2-3	14	TGCGCCAGCAGCTTATCAGGGGGGCAAGATACGCAGTATTTT	CASSLSGGQDTQYF